Described below is a single T cell receptor beta chain sequence and its context. This clone's antigen is unknown. Per-nucleotide qualities are absent, and no much larger clonotype sits a single base away. This record belongs to a study of T cell changes during pregnancy in multiple sclerosis (dated by TCRdb to between 2018 and 2020). Context from the whole study: In women with multiple sclerosis, the researchers looked at how the T cell repertoire shifted as pregnancy progressed.

V has 4 bases trimmed and J has 3 bases trimmed; junction bases matching no gene number 1. From cysteine to phenylalanine, the CDR3 is 12 amino acids long. CDR3 DNA is the only sequence kept; it has 36 bases, read in frame from the first base. CDR1 is given as SQVTM and CDR2 as ANQGSEA, both from the germline V gene. Libraries came from the immunoSEQ multiplex PCR assay. Held by TCRdb, this immuneACCESS table contains in-frame sequences only and omits some clones. Under half of the omission traces to an unresolved V gene where checked; the cause of the rest is unknown. For this sample the table gives roughly 25,000 clones, of which 85% to 90% were detected only once. The ten largest clones add up to about 15% of the sample.

The source is a female donor with multiple sclerosis, enrolled in a pregnancy study. The specimen was CD8+ T cells from peripheral blood mononuclear cells, collected in the second trimester of pregnancy. The chain is made from TRBV29-1 and TRBJ2-7; 9 junctional bases match TRBD2. The CDR3 protein sequence reads: CSVGREGYEQYF. DNA sequence: TGCAGCGTTGGGCGGGAGGGCTACGAGCAGTACTTC.